The T cell receptor beta chain under discussion was sequenced for a study of T cell repertoires in cytomegalovirus infection. In regard to this clonotype: The antigen remains unidentified.

TCRdb re-called the reads through MiXCR, storing one row per CDR3 protein. The profile covers some 200,000 distinct CDR3 sequences, with roughly 19% appearing a single time and around 2.7% taken by the ten largest. Trimming stripped 4 bases from V and 5 bases from J, with 11 bases between. CDR3 length: 13 residues. Germline V gene data show CDR1 as MNHEY and CDR2 as SVGEGT. Study-wide findings and caveats: Predominance within the ex vivo response was attributable to HLA-C-restricted CMV-specific TCR beta clonotypes. Summed frequency of public TCR beta families distinguished CMV carriers with the relevant HLA.

The genes are TRBV6-2 or TRBV6-3 and TRBJ1-1; perhaps TRBD1 as D (5 bases). Input material: PBMCs. The TCR was taken from a human donor in good health (CMV status not recorded). Some clones in this sample may be carry-over from other donors' samples. The CDR3 loop is CASSSLGGTEAFF. For the CDR3, the DNA is TGTGCCAGCAGTTCCCTGGGGGGGACTGAAGCTTTCTTT.